These 20 T cell receptor beta chains originate from one sample sequenced in a study of blood T cell repertoires in COVID-19. TCRdb's table, derived via immunoSEQ multiplex PCR, lists solely in-frame clones and lacks some. Among under 70,000 clones listed, just under 90% were seen once. The sample comprised peripheral blood. These receptors came from a woman aged 60 to 75 with COVID-19, enrolled during active disease.

The chain couples TRBV28 to TRBJ1-4; the D is unclear. This CDR3 region has 16 residues. Germline lookup yields CDR1 MDHEN and CDR2 SYDVKM. Trimming took 5 bases from V and 8 from J, leaving 21 bases between them. The DNA of the CDR3 is TGTGCCAGCAGTACCCCCGGTGGAGGGTTGGGCGAAAAACTGTTTTTT. Translated, it gives CASSTPGGGLGEKLFF.

The chain has TRBV7-9 and TRBJ2-7; 13 positions match TRBD2. Looked up from germline, CDR1 is SEHNR and CDR2 is FQNEAQ (reference sequence). The V gene end was trimmed by 1 base and the J gene end by 5 bases; junction bases not matched to a gene: 8. There are 17 residues in the CDR3. CDR3 region: CASSLGTSGSGLHEQYF. The CDR3 bases are TGTGCCAGCAGCTTAGGGACTAGCGGGAGTGGGCTCCACGAGCAGTACTTC. The full variable domain, completed using reference TRBV7-9 and TRBJ2-7, is DTGVSQNPRHKITKRGQNVTFRCDPISEHNRLYWYRQTLGQGPEFLTYFQNEAQLEKSRLLSDRFSAERPKGSFSTLEIQRTEQGDSAMYLCASSLGTSGSGLHEQYFGPGTRLTVT.

The chain combines TRBV12-3 or TRBV12-4 with TRBJ1-5; D possibly corresponds to TRBD1 (5 bases). The V gene lost 4 bases and the J gene lost 6 bases, with 10 bases spanning the gap. The CDR3 is 13 amino acids. Written as DNA, the CDR3 is TGTGCCAGCAGTTGGAGGGGTGGTCAGCCCCAGCATTTT. Its translation is CASSWRGGQPQHF.

V gene TRBV5-6 combines with J gene TRBJ2-1, with TRBD1 identical over 11 bases. The CDR3 sequence is 15 residues long. Germline lookup yields CDR1 SGHDT and CDR2 YYEEEE. Losses at the gene ends were 2 bases for V and 7 bases for J; bases not matched to a gene: 5. The CDR3 bases are TGTGCCAGCAGCTTAGGACAGGGGGCATGGAATGAGCAGTTCTTC. It encodes CASSLGQGAWNEQFF.

In its sample, this clone was seen once. CDR3 coding DNA: TGCGCCAGCAGCCAAGATATAACTATAGCGTTGGAGACCCAGTACTTC. Its protein product is CASSQDITIALETQYF. This sequence joins TRBV4-1 and TRBJ2-5, with TRBD2 as a possible D gene (5 bases). The germline gives CDR1 MGHRA, CDR2 YSYEKL. The CDR3 runs 16 residues. The V end was cut by 0 bases, the J end by 5 bases, with 16 bases between.

This sequence joins TRBV19 and TRBJ1-5, with D possibly matching TRBD1 (5 bases). This CDR3 region has 15 residues. The ends were cut back, 3 bases at V and 4 bases at J, with 13 bases in the middle. The germline V gene encodes CDR1 LNHDA and CDR2 SQIVND (reference sequence). The CDR3 DNA sequence: TGTGCCAGTAGTATCCAGGGCGGGAGTAATCAGCCCCAGCATTTT. Its translation is CASSIQGGSNQPQHF.

V gene TRBV6-5 combines with J gene TRBJ1-1; TRBD1 agrees at 7 bases. This CDR3 region has 11 residues. With V trimmed by 5 bases and J by 7 bases, 1 base remained unmatched. CDR1 and CDR2 (germline): MNHEY, SVGAGI. CDR3 coding DNA: TGTGCCAGCAGTCGGGACAGTGAAGCTTTCTTT. This translates into CASSRDSEAFF.

The chain employs TRBV6-6 and TRBJ2-1; TRBD2 is a possible D gene (6 bases). The V end was cut by 5 bases, the J end by 3 bases, with 11 bases between. Germline V CDR1 and CDR2: MNHNY, SVGAGI (reference sequence). This CDR3 has 14 amino acids. The CDR3 is CASSPGLSYNEQFF. The CDR3 DNA is TGTGCCAGCAGTCCGGGACTCAGCTACAATGAGCAGTTCTTC.

The chain is built from TRBV29-1 and TRBJ2-1, with D unclear. Germline CDR1 is SQVTM and CDR2 is ANQGSEA. The CDR3 is 13 residues long. Deletions cut 4 bases from V and 2 bases from J, with 9 bases between. Here the CDR3 DNA reads TGCAGCGTTGGAAGGCTAGCCTACAATGAGCAGTTCTTC. Its translation is CSVGRLAYNEQFF.

This clone was counted a single time. The chain links TRBV6-5 to TRBJ1-2; 7 nucleotides match TRBD1. This CDR3 has 13 amino acids. V was pared by 6 bases and J by 5 bases, with 6 bases of the junction left unmatched. Germline CDR1 is MNHEY and CDR2 is SVGAGI. This CDR3 reads CASRTGQVYGYTF. CDR3 nucleotides: TGTGCCAGCAGGACCGGACAGGTGTATGGCTACACCTTC.

The rearrangement joins TRBV27 to TRBJ2-1; TRBD2 agrees at 8 bases. This CDR3 is built from 15 residues. Germline values: CDR1 MNHEY, CDR2 SMNVEV (reference sequence). Trimming at V came to 6 bases and at J to 12 bases, leaving 16 bases not matched to a gene. In DNA, the CDR3 is TGTGCCAGCAGGACGGCACTAGCGGTTCAAATGAGGCAGTTCTTC. This gives the protein CASRTALAVQMRQFF.

This sequence joins TRBV3-1 (or the pseudogene TRBV3-2) and TRBJ2-7; D gene unclear. Trimming took off 1 base at V and 6 bases at J, with 10 bases between the two ends. This CDR3 has 13 amino acids. Germline CDR1 LGHDT, CDR2 YNNKEL (reference sequence). For the CDR3, the DNA is TGTGCCAGCAGCCAAGCAGTAACGGGCGAGCAGTACTTC. This translates into CASSQAVTGEQYF.

This clone was observed a single time. The chain is built from TRBV6-5 and TRBJ2-2, with TRBD2 matching 9 bases. The V segment lost 6 bases and the J segment 2 bases; nucleotides outside the gene matches: 4. CDR1 and CDR2 from the germline V gene are MNHEY and SVGAGI. The CDR3 sequence is 15 residues long. CDR3 sequence: CASRGREGNTGELFF. The DNA of the CDR3 is TGTGCCAGCAGAGGGCGGGAGGGAAACACCGGGGAGCTGTTTTTT.

The table lists this clone with a count of one. The CDR3 loop reads CASRPGTAYGYTF. The DNA of the CDR3 is TGTGCCAGCAGACCCGGGACAGCCTATGGCTACACCTTC. The chain joins TRBV6-6 to TRBJ1-2, with TRBD1 matching 7 bases. The CDR3 extends over 13 amino acids. Germline CDR1 is MNHNY and CDR2 is SVGAGI (reference sequence). Trimming cost V 6 bases and J 4 bases; bases outside gene matches: 5.

The chain recombines TRBV19 with TRBJ1-2, with no clear D. V lost 5 bases to trimming and J lost 8 bases, with 12 bases between them. The CDR3 length is 12 residues. Germline V gene lookup returns CDR1 LNHDA and CDR2 SQIVND (reference sequence). The CDR3 DNA reads TGTGCCAGTAGTGGCTCGGCGAGGGGCTACACCTTC. Translated, it gives CASSGSARGYTF.

The chain has TRBV7-2 and TRBJ2-7, with D perhaps TRBD1 (5 bases). This CDR3 spans 13 amino acids. V was pared by 1 base and J by 7 bases, with 11 bases between. Germline V gene data show CDR1 as SGHTA and CDR2 as FQGNSA. The CDR3 loop is CASSLGQSWEQYF. In nucleotides, the CDR3 is TGTGCCAGCAGCTTAGGACAGAGCTGGGAGCAGTACTTC.

The genes are TRBV28 and TRBJ1-5; 12 bases map to TRBD1. V was clipped by 3 bases and J by 7 bases; unmatched bases: 4. Germline values: CDR1 MDHEN, CDR2 SYDVKM. The CDR3 spans 15 residues. CDR3 sequence (DNA): TGTGCCAGCAGTTTTGGGGGACAGGGGGCGCAGCCCCAGCATTTT. It codes for CASSFGGQGAQPQHF.

The chain couples TRBV4-2 to TRBJ1-4; D is ambiguous. The CDR3 runs 14 residues. Trimming stripped 4 bases from V and 6 bases from J, with 12 bases between. In germline, CDR1 is LGHNA, CDR2 YNFKEQ. The DNA for the CDR3 is TGTGCCAGCAGCCTCCGTGGTGGGCATGAAAAACTGTTTTTT. Translated, it gives CASSLRGGHEKLFF.

The CDR3 sequence: CASSEGHIDYNQPQHF. The CDR3 bases are TGTGCCAGCAGTGAAGGGCACATTGATTACAATCAGCCCCAGCATTTT. The gene calls are TRBV2 and TRBJ1-5; no definite D call. The CDR3 is 16 residues long. With 1 base removed from V and 3 bases from J, the gap between germline ends came to 13 bases. Germline V gives CDR1 SNHLY, CDR2 FYNNEI.

This clone has just a few counts. The chain is built from TRBV7-2 and TRBJ1-2; D is possibly TRBD1 (5 bases). The CDR3 runs 15 residues. Per the germline V gene, CDR1 is SGHTA and CDR2 is FQGNSA. V gave up 1 base and J gave up 6 bases, with 15 bases separating them. CDR3 region: CASSLVSRQGDGYTF. For the CDR3, the DNA is TGTGCCAGCAGCTTAGTGAGTCGGCAGGGTGATGGCTACACCTTC. Looking up the rest from reference TRBV7-2 and TRBJ1-2 gives the full variable domain: GAGVSQSPSNKVTEKGKDVELRCDPISGHTALYWYRQSLGQGLEFLIYFQGNSAPDKSGLPSDRFSAERTGGSVSTLTIQRTQQEDSAVYLCASSLVSRQGDGYTFGSGTRLTVV.